The rows below give T cell receptor beta chains drawn from one sample of a study of T-cell reconstitution after alpha-beta-depleted transplantation in children. TCRdb recomputed calls from the PCR reads with MiXCR, one row per CDR3 protein. Among 81,000 or so distinct CDR3 sequences listed, around a sixth were seen once. This specimen consisted of PBMCs, mostly from graft donor cells, obtained 180 days after TCRalphabeta/CD19-depleted stem cell transplant. The receptors were sampled from a male patient aged 2-15 years who had a stem cell transplant for acute lymphoblastic leukemia, so the T cells may come from the graft donor. CDR3s include the opening cysteine and the closing phenylalanine or tryptophan. The D gene is left open where the match is weak. Clone size is shown for a subset of rows, as once, few, many or a class of expanded clone.

J gene,V gene,clone size,D gene,CDR3 protein,CDR3 DNA
TRBJ2-5,TRBV18,NA,NA,CASSPMAGRETQYF,TGTGCCAGCTCACCTATGGCAGGTCGGGAGACCCAGTACTTC
TRBJ1-2,TRBV10-3,NA,TRBD1,CAISELDRGPGYTF,TGTGCCATCAGTGAGCTCGACAGGGGGCCTGGCTACACCTTC
TRBJ2-6,TRBV24-1,few,TRBD2,CAAGRGGISGANVLTF,TGTGCGGCCGGCCGGGGGGGCATCTCTGGGGCCAACGTCCTGACTTTC
TRBJ1-6,TRBV5-1,few,NA,CASSLAGGFSPLHF,TGCGCCAGCAGCTTGGCCGGGGGTTTCTCACCCCTCCACTTT
TRBJ1-4,TRBV9,NA,NA,CASSVGTHNEKLFF,TGTGCCAGCAGCGTAGGGACACATAATGAAAAACTGTTTTTT
TRBJ2-1,TRBV12-3/TRBV12-4,few,TRBD1,CASSSRTGGWDEQFF,TGTGCCAGCAGCTCGAGGACAGGGGGATGGGATGAGCAGTTCTTC
TRBJ2-2,TRBV6-1,NA,TRBD1,CASSVRDRNTGELFF,TGTGCCAGCAGTGTCCGGGACAGAAACACCGGGGAGCTGTTTTTT
TRBJ2-3,TRBV28,NA,NA,CASRVAQGGGDTQYF,TGTGCCAGCAGAGTCGCGCAAGGGGGAGGAGATACGCAGTATTTT
TRBJ2-5,TRBV20-1,NA,NA,CSATRPSAPETQYF,TGCAGTGCCACACGCCCTAGTGCTCCAGAGACCCAGTACTTC
TRBJ2-7,TRBV7-2,many,NA,CASSFSGYQGVRYEQYF,TGTGCCAGCAGCTTTAGCGGCTACCAAGGGGTTCGCTACGAGCAGTACTTC
TRBJ2-1,TRBV29-1,few,TRBD1,CSESQGEYNEQFF,TGCAGCGAGAGTCAGGGGGAATACAATGAGCAGTTCTTC
TRBJ2-3,TRBV7-9,few,NA,CASSLDPGGITDTQYF,TGTGCCAGCAGCTTAGATCCTGGCGGGATCACAGATACGCAGTATTTT
TRBJ2-5,TRBV14,once,NA,CASSSVGTTVAFRETQYF,TGTGCCAGCAGCTCGGTGGGGACGACGGTGGCGTTCCGAGAGACCCAGTACTTC
TRBJ2-7,TRBV20-1,few,NA,CSAPADSSYEQYF,TGCAGTGCTCCGGCGGACAGCTCCTACGAGCAGTACTTC
TRBJ1-1,TRBV5-6,NA,NA,CASSPEDGNTEAFF,TGTGCCAGCAGCCCTGAAGACGGGAACACTGAAGCTTTCTTT
TRBJ1-5,TRBV10-3,NA,NA,CAISERWGSYQPQHF,TGTGCCATCAGTGAGAGGTGGGGATCTTATCAGCCCCAGCATTTT
TRBJ1-1,TRBV13,few,NA,CASSLRQNTEAFF,TGTGCCAGCAGCCTCCGACAGAACACTGAAGCTTTCTTT